This T cell receptor beta chain originates from a study of control samples from healthy donors and cancer patients. With 1 base removed from V and 2 bases from J, the gap between germline ends came to 6 bases. Germline assignment: CDR1 LNHDA and CDR2 SQIVND (reference sequence). The CDR3 consists of 14 residues. Method: immunoSEQ multiplex PCR; TCRdb's copy keeps in-frame clones and lacks some. This table has about 160,000 clones, approximately 96% appearing once. This chain connects TRBV19 to TRBJ1-5; no firm D call. The sample comprised blood. The TCR sequence derives from a woman aged 40-49 years in good health. CDR3 protein: CASSIVSGNQPQHF. The CDR3 nucleotides read TGTGCCAGTAGTATAGTTTCAGGCAATCAGCCCCAGCATTTT.